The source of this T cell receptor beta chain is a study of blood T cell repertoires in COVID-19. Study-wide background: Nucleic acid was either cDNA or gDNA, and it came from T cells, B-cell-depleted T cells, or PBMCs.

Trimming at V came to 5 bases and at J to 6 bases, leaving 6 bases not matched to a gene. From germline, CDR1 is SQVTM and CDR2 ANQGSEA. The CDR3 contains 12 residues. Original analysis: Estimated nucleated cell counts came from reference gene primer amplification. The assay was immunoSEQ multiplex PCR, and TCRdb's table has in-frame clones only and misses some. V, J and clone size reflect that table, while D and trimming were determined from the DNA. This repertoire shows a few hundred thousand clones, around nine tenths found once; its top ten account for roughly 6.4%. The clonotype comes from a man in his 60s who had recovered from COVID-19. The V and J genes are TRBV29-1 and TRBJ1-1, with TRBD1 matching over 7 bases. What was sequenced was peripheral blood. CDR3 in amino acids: CSVLGQAPEAFF. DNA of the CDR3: TGCAGCGTTCTCGGACAGGCCCCTGAAGCTTTCTTT.